The sequence of this T cell receptor beta chain was determined in a study of OX40 agonist ivuxolimab in advanced cancers. Turning to the study itself: With ivuxolimab, an agonistic anti-OX40 (CD134) antibody, patients were treated.

This table comes from immunoSEQ multiplex PCR, and its TCRdb copy is limited to in-frame clones, with some not included. This sample has 99,000 or so clones, with roughly 93% found just once. The germline CDR1 and CDR2 sequences are MDHEN and SYDVKM. This CDR3 is 12 amino acids long. V lost 2 bases and J 4 bases, leaving 5 bases between the germline ends. J is TRBJ1-2 and V is TRBV28; no definite D call. The receptor was isolated from an adult with an advanced solid tumor such as melanoma, head and neck, liver or kidney cancer. The sample was CD4+ or CD8+ T cells sorted from blood, taken in a trial of the OX40 agonist ivuxolimab. CDR3 in DNA: TGTGCCAGCAGTTTAATGTTCTATGGCTACACCTTC. Encoded protein: CASSLMFYGYTF.